This T cell receptor beta chain is from a study of control samples from healthy donors and cancer patients. Measured with immunoSEQ multiplex PCR; TCRdb has only the in-frame clones, and not every one. The sample holds fewer than 95,000 clones, 86% seen once. The receptor's source is a woman in her forties or fifties in good health. The sample taken for sequencing was blood.

CDR3 sequence reads: CSVAGARSGNTIYF. For the CDR3, the DNA is TGCAGCGTGGCCGGCGCTCGCTCTGGAAACACCATATATTTT. The chain uses TRBV29-1 and TRBJ1-3; unclear D gene. V was shortened by 6 bases and J by 0 bases, with 12 bases between the two germline ends. There are 14 residues in the CDR3. Germline assignment: CDR1 SQVTM and CDR2 ANQGSEA. The full variable domain, its missing parts supplied by reference TRBV29-1 and TRBJ1-3, is SAVISQKPSRDICQRGTSLTIQCQVDSQVTMMFWYRQQPGQSLTLIATANQGSEATYESGFVIDKFPISRPNLTFSTLTVSNMSPEDSSIYLCSVAGARSGNTIYFGEGSWLTVV.